Below, 29 T cell receptor beta chains from the same sample are listed, as sequenced in a study of early T cells in non-severe SARS-CoV-2 infection. MiXCR was run by TCRdb on the 5' RACE reads, yielding one entry per CDR3 protein. The repertoire holds about 100,000 distinct CDR3 sequences, with roughly an eighth as singletons. The sequencing input was whole blood. The receptors derive from an adult who was a healthcare worker with PCR-confirmed SARS-CoV-2 infection or an uninfected control (not recorded which).

As regards this clonotype: A clone one base away is much larger, so this may be a read error. The conserved final phenylalanine or tryptophan is absent from the CDR3, which likely points to a read error. The chain joins TRBV27 to TRBJ1-1; D may be TRBD1 (5 bases). CDR3 length: 15 amino acids. V dropped 7 bases and J dropped 1 base, with 16 bases sitting between them. Germline CDR1 and CDR2: MNHEY and SMNVEV (reference sequence). The CDR3 coding sequence is TGTGCCAGCATCCCTTTAGGGGCGGCGAACACTGAAGCTTTCTTA. Translation gives CASIPLGAANTEAFL.

This clonotype came up many times. This sequence joins TRBV27 and TRBJ1-5; no reliable D call. Germline lookup yields CDR1 MNHEY and CDR2 SMNVEV (reference sequence). The CDR3 sequence is 15 residues long. V was cut by 3 bases and J by 1 base, with 10 bases left in between. DNA for the CDR3: TGTGCCAGCAGTTTGTCATTCTTGAGCAATCAGCCCCAGCATTTT. It specifies CASSLSFLSNQPQHF.

This clonotype occurred once. The V gene is TRBV29-1, the J gene TRBJ2-5; no reliable D call. The germline CDR1 and CDR2 sequences are SQVTM and ANQGSEA. The CDR3 has 13 amino acids. With 0 bases removed from V and 4 bases from J, the gap between germline ends came to 9 bases. The CDR3 DNA is TGCAGCGTTGAAGATCCCTTATTAGAGACCCAGTACTTC. Encoded protein: CSVEDPLLETQYF. Using reference TRBV29-1 and TRBJ2-5 for the parts outside the CDR3, the full variable domain is SAVISQKPSRDICQRGTSLTIQCQVDSQVTMMFWYRQQPGQSLTLIATANQGSEATYESGFVIDKFPISRPNLTFSTLTVSNMSPEDSSIYLCSVEDPLLETQYFGPGTRLLVL.

CDR3 sequence reads: CASSPKGGYTF. As DNA, the CDR3 is TGTGCCAGCAGCCCCAAGGGAGGCTACACCTTC. The J gene is TRBJ1-2, the V gene TRBV7-2, with D uncertain. The V end was cut by 5 bases, the J end by 8 bases, with 9 bases between. Germline loops: CDR1 SGHTA, CDR2 FQGNSA. The CDR3 runs 11 residues.

In the case of this clonotype: At one end the junction does not follow the germline gene, possibly because of a read error. The chain has TRBV12-5 and TRBJ1-2; 7 bases agree with TRBD1. The CDR3 consists of 12 residues. The germline CDR1 and CDR2 sequences are LGHNT and FRNRAP. As DNA, the CDR3 is TGTGCTAGTGGTACATGGGACAGTTACATATCCTTC. This codes for CASGTWDSYISF.

This clonotype came up many times. The CDR3 spells CASTSTDTQYF. CDR3 bases: TGTGCCAGCACTTCCACAGATACGCAGTATTTT. The V call is TRBV11-2, the J call TRBJ2-3, with D hard to call. CDR1 and CDR2 from the germline V gene are SGHAT and FQNNGV. Trimming took 7 bases from V and 2 from J, leaving 4 bases between them. CDR3 length: 11 residues.

The V and J genes are TRBV29-1 and TRBJ1-1; a weak D match, TRBD1 (5 bases). This CDR3 spans 12 amino acids. Between the trimmed V and J ends, which lost 6 bases and 1 base, there was a span of 9 bases. CDR1 and CDR2 from the germline V gene are SQVTM and ANQGSEA. The CDR3 loop is CSVDQGNTEAFF. The DNA of the CDR3 is TGCAGCGTGGATCAGGGGAACACTGAAGCTTTCTTT.

In this sample, this clonotype turned up many times. The chain couples TRBV7-2 to TRBJ2-5; no clear D. CDR1 is SGHTA, CDR2 FQGNSA, per germline. The CDR3 loop spans 13 amino acids. Trimming stripped 3 bases from V and 2 bases from J, with 7 bases between. CDR3 amino acids: CASSLARQETQYF. The DNA for the CDR3 is TGTGCCAGCAGCTTGGCCAGGCAAGAGACCCAGTACTTC.

In its sample, this clonotype was seen a few times. The chain has TRBV7-3 and TRBJ2-3; 8 bases line up with TRBD2. The CDR3 runs to 15 residues. Germline V gives CDR1 SGHTA, CDR2 FQGTGA. Unmatched junction bases numbered 8, after V lost 3 bases and J lost 6 bases. The CDR3 region is CASSLDGGALDTQYF. For the CDR3, the DNA is TGTGCCAGCAGCTTGGACGGGGGGGCCTTGGATACGCAGTATTTT.

The gene calls are TRBV6-2 or TRBV6-3 and TRBJ2-7, with TRBD1 matching 9 bases. V was pared by 6 bases and J by 3 bases, with 3 bases of the junction left unmatched. CDR3 size: 13 residues. Germline V lookup: CDR1 MNHEY, CDR2 SVGEGT. The CDR3 region is CASSTGGFYEQYF. CDR3 sequence (DNA): TGTGCCAGCAGCACAGGGGGCTTCTACGAGCAGTACTTC.

This clonotype was counted between two and nine times. The chain uses TRBV6-2 or TRBV6-3 and TRBJ2-1, with 9 positions matching TRBD1. CDR1 is MNHEY and CDR2 is SVGEGT in the germline V gene. Germline trimming cut 4 bases from V and 6 bases from J; bases unmatched to any gene: 4. This CDR3 contains 14 residues. The DNA for the CDR3 is TGTGCCAGCAGTTGGGACAGGGCCGGCAATGAGCAGTTCTTC. Translated, it gives CASSWDRAGNEQFF.

In nucleotides, the CDR3 is TGCAGTGCTAGGAACAGGGGGGCCGGGGAGCTGTTTTTT. It codes for CSARNRGAGELFF. The chain couples TRBV20-1 to TRBJ2-2; 8 bases are a match to TRBD1. The CDR3 extends over 13 amino acids. Trimming at V came to 3 bases and at J to 6 bases, leaving 3 bases not matched to a gene. CDR1 and CDR2 from the germline V gene are DFQATT and SNEGSKA (reference sequence).

This clonotype has a handful of counts. The rearrangement uses TRBV6-2 or TRBV6-3 and TRBJ1-5; 10 positions agree with TRBD1. The V gene's germline CDR1 is MNHEY and CDR2 SVGEGT. The CDR3 extends over 17 amino acids. V lost 2 bases to trimming and J lost 8 bases; unmatched junction nucleotides: 12. The DNA for the CDR3 is TGTGCCAGCAGTTACGCTCGGACAGGGGGGTCCAGGGAGCCCCAGCATTTT. It is translated as CASSYARTGGSREPQHF.

The chain recombines TRBV23-1 with TRBJ2-3, with D perhaps TRBD2 (6 bases). TRBV23-1 is treated as an ORF (open reading frame) with a function not yet certain. The CDR3 covers 18 residues. Between the trimmed V and J ends, which lost 1 base and 1 base, there was a span of 18 bases. CDR3 amino acids: CASSQFPPPGEGTDTQYF. The CDR3 bases are TGCGCCAGCAGTCAATTCCCTCCACCGGGGGAGGGCACAGATACGCAGTATTTT.

This clonotype has ten or more counts. This chain connects TRBV11-2 to TRBJ2-7; D is uncertain. V lost 8 bases and J 2 bases, leaving 13 bases between the germline ends. This CDR3 is 13 amino acids long. Germline V gene lookup returns CDR1 SGHAT and CDR2 FQNNGV. This CDR3 is CASSVGSTYEQYF. In DNA, the CDR3 is TGTGCCAGCTCCGTCGGGTCAACCTACGAGCAGTACTTC. The variable domain in full, with the rest retrieved from reference TRBV11-2 and TRBJ2-7, is EAGVAQSPRYKIIEKRQSVAFWCNPISGHATLYWYQQILGQGPKLLIQFQNNGVVDDSQLPKDRFSAERLKGVDSTLKIQPAKLEDSAVYLCASSVGSTYEQYFGPGTRLTVT.

The table lists this clonotype with a count of one. This may come from a read error, since a much larger clone is one base off. The CDR3: CASSPPRTLNTEAFF. The CDR3, as DNA: TGTGCCAGCAGTCCTCCAAGAACGTTAAACACTGAAGCTTTCTTT. V is TRBV6-1 and J is TRBJ1-1; unclear D gene. This CDR3 is built from 15 residues. Germline lookup yields CDR1 MNHNS and CDR2 SASEGT. V lost 5 bases and J 2 bases, leaving 15 bases between the germline ends.

In DNA form, the CDR3 reads TGTGCCAGCAGTTCGCTAGCGGGGGGCCGCACAGATACGCAGTATTTT. It codes for CASSSLAGGRTDTQYF. The chain joins TRBV28 to TRBJ2-3; 11 nucleotides line up with TRBD2. The CDR3 spans 16 residues. In germline, CDR1 is MDHEN, CDR2 SYDVKM. With V trimmed by 4 bases and J by 1 base, 4 bases remained unmatched.

The chain joins TRBV6-6 to TRBJ2-1; unclear D gene. The germline CDR1 and CDR2 sequences are MNHNY and SVGAGI (reference sequence). The germline V and J ends were trimmed by 6 bases and 8 bases, with 17 bases remaining between them. The CDR3 has 14 amino acids. As DNA, the CDR3 is TGTGCCAGCAGCCTACTGGTCCGGGTCGATGAGCAGTTCTTC. Its protein is CASSLLVRVDEQFF.

The V call is TRBV4-1, the J call TRBJ2-1, with D possibly matching TRBD2 (5 bases). The CDR3 extends over 16 amino acids. Germline loops: CDR1 MGHRA, CDR2 YSYEKL. Trimming took 1 base from V and 8 from J, leaving 18 bases between them. The CDR3 DNA follows: TGCGCCAGCAGCCAAGTAGGAGGAATTGGGTTCGATGAGCAGTTCTTC. Protein product: CASSQVGGIGFDEQFF.

This clonotype was picked up many times. V usage is TRBV20-1 and J usage is TRBJ1-1, with 8 bases aligning to TRBD1. Germline CDR1 and CDR2: DFQATT and SNEGSKA (reference sequence). The CDR3 totals 12 residues. J lost 5 bases, V lost 5 bases, and 4 bases had no gene match. The CDR3 region is CSAPDRATEAFF. For the CDR3, the DNA is TGCAGTGCTCCGGACAGGGCTACTGAAGCTTTCTTT.

The chain has TRBV7-2 and TRBJ1-1; no clear D. The V end lost 1 base, the J end lost 5 bases, and 14 bases lay between the germline ends. Germline assignment: CDR1 SGHTA and CDR2 FQGNSA. The CDR3 is 15 amino acids. The CDR3 here is CASSLVPGRGTEAFF. DNA for the CDR3: TGTGCCAGCAGCTTAGTTCCGGGTCGAGGGACTGAAGCTTTCTTT.

There are many counts of this clonotype. The chain joins TRBV7-2 to TRBJ1-5; weak D call: TRBD1 (5 bases). The length of the CDR3 is 14 residues. Germline V gives CDR1 SGHTA, CDR2 FQGNSA. The V and J ends lost 5 bases and 1 base respectively, with 9 bases between them. CDR3 sequence (DNA): TGTGCCAGCAGCGGGGGGTGGAGCAATCAGCCCCAGCATTTT. Translated, it gives CASSGGWSNQPQHF.

The table lists this clonotype with many counts. The CDR3 DNA is TGCAGCGTTGAAGAGGGGCGGGGCAGCTCCTACAATGAGCAGTTCTTC. The encoded protein is CSVEEGRGSSYNEQFF. The chain couples TRBV29-1 to TRBJ2-1; possible D gene TRBD2, 6 bases. The CDR3 runs to 16 residues. The V gene's germline CDR1 is SQVTM and CDR2 ANQGSEA. V was clipped by 0 bases and J by 0 bases, with 12 bases between them.

This clonotype was recorded at least ten times. This rearrangement joins TRBV7-9 to TRBJ1-2, with 7 nucleotides matching TRBD1. The CDR3 spans 15 residues. Losses at the gene ends were 5 bases for V and 5 bases for J; bases not matched to a gene: 11. The germline CDR1 and CDR2 sequences are SEHNR and FQNEAQ (reference sequence). CDR3 protein: CASSPTGQAEYGYTF. The CDR3 coding sequence is TGTGCCAGCAGCCCCACAGGACAGGCCGAGTATGGCTACACCTTC.

The rearrangement links TRBV29-1 to TRBJ2-5, with TRBD1 matching 10 bases. This CDR3 is 13 amino acids long. The J segment lost 2 bases and the V segment lost 6 bases, leaving 3 bases of the junction unmatched. CDR1 is SQVTM and CDR2 is ANQGSEA in the germline V gene. As DNA, the CDR3 is TGCAGCGTCAGGACAGGGGGACAAGAGACCCAGTACTTC. Translation gives CSVRTGGQETQYF. The entire variable domain, with the rest obtained from reference TRBV29-1 and TRBJ2-5, is as follows: SAVISQKPSRDICQRGTSLTIQCQVDSQVTMMFWYRQQPGQSLTLIATANQGSEATYESGFVIDKFPISRPNLTFSTLTVSNMSPEDSSIYLCSVRTGGQETQYFGPGTRLLVL.

The chain recombines TRBV10-3 with TRBJ1-5; 7 positions match TRBD1. J gave up 3 bases and V 5 bases, and 4 bases lay outside the gene matches. This CDR3 comprises 14 residues. The germline gives CDR1 ENHRY, CDR2 SYGVKD. The CDR3 is CAISRGTDNQPQHF. In DNA, the CDR3 is TGTGCCATCAGTAGAGGGACAGACAATCAGCCCCAGCATTTT.

The chain carries TRBV9 and TRBJ1-3; TRBD1 matches at 7 bases. The CDR3 extends over 15 amino acids. Germline V lookup: CDR1 SGDLS, CDR2 YYNGEE. Losses at the gene ends were 3 bases for V and 1 base for J; bases not matched to a gene: 4. For the CDR3, the DNA is TGTGCCAGCAGCGCAGGGGGGAGGTCTGGAAACACCATATATTTT. Its translation: CASSAGGRSGNTIYF.

A few counts support this clonotype. This chain joins TRBV28 and TRBJ2-7; D is possibly TRBD1 (5 bases). The V gene lost 3 bases and the J gene lost 2 bases, with 11 bases spanning the gap. Germline loops: CDR1 MDHEN, CDR2 SYDVKM. This CDR3 has 14 residues. CDR3 sequence reads: CASSLIGVAYEQYF. CDR3 coding DNA: TGTGCCAGCAGTTTGATAGGGGTAGCCTACGAGCAGTACTTC.

The gene calls are TRBV4-3 and TRBJ1-1, with D unresolved. With 0 bases removed from V and 2 bases from J, the gap between germline ends came to 13 bases. The CDR3 is made up of 16 amino acids. The germline V gene has CDR1 LGHNA and CDR2 YSLEER. CDR3 residues: CASSQDLSATNTEAFF. For the CDR3, the DNA is TGCGCCAGCAGCCAAGATCTGTCAGCCACCAACACTGAAGCTTTCTTT.